The source of this T cell receptor (beta chain) is a study of post-analysis software for immune sequencing data. Study summary: Several disease courses (relapsing-remitting, secondary progressive and progressive-relapsing) of multiple sclerosis were included. General observations from the study: Five or six TRBV segments (TRBV5-6, TRBV5-1 and TRBV20-1 among them) occurred more frequently in patients than in controls. In multiple sclerosis, normalized Chao1 diversity was significantly below that of controls. Samples from a shared batch, those prepared together, strongly co-clustered by F measure.

This clonotype appeared many times. Its antigen is not identified. Libraries were made from TCR beta cDNA, and they carried unique molecular identifiers. TCRdb redid the calling of the PCR reads with MiXCR, one entry per CDR3 protein. The sample yields more than 500,000 distinct CDR3 sequences, approximately 34% seen once. V was shortened by 6 bases and J by 3 bases, with 16 bases between the two germline ends. The CDR3 contains 14 residues. In germline, CDR1 is DFQATT, CDR2 SNEGSKA (reference sequence). The sequence was collected from a girl aged 2-17 years with multiple sclerosis. The gene calls are TRBV20-1 and TRBJ2-3; D possibly corresponds to TRBD1 (5 bases). The sample was blood. CDR3 residues: CSAGPPGNTDTQYF. In DNA, the CDR3 is TGCAGTGCCGGGCCACCAGGGAATACAGATACGCAGTATTTT.